These 5 T cell receptor beta chains were all obtained from the same sample, sequenced in a study of T-cell reconstitution after alpha-beta-depleted transplantation in children. Unique molecular identifiers featured in how the TCRbeta library was prepared. In TCRdb, the PCR reads were re-called with MiXCR into one record per CDR3 protein. Here the sample spans hundreds of thousands of distinct CDR3 sequences, less than 35% being singletons. The source material was PBMCs from the stem cell graft donor, sampled from the stem cell graft. These receptors all come from a human donor who donated a stem cell graft to a child with aplastic anemia.

The J gene is TRBJ1-1, the V gene TRBV21-1. TRBV21-1 is given as a pseudogene. This CDR3 is built from 15 residues. CDR3 residues: CASNDGRALRTEAFF. The DNA for the CDR3 is TGTGCCAGCAACGATGGGCGGGCACTTAGGACTGAAGCTTTCTTT.

With regard to this clonotype: An end of the junction differs from the germline gene, which may be a read error. The chain uses TRBV7-2 and TRBJ2-3; no firm D call. This CDR3 is 16 amino acids long. CDR1 and CDR2 from the germline V gene are SGHTA and FQGNSA. Here the CDR3 reads CDSSIPGLQLSDTQYF. CDR3 in DNA: TGTGACAGCAGTATACCGGGTCTTCAGCTCTCCGATACGCAGTATTTT.

This clonotype turned up a few times. The V call is TRBV19, the J call TRBJ2-1; no definite D call. V shed 6 bases and J shed 0 bases, with 9 bases lying between them. This CDR3 spans 14 amino acids. Germline CDR1 and CDR2: LNHDA and SQIVND (reference sequence). Here the CDR3 DNA reads TGTGCCAGTAGCGAAGCTAGCTCCTACAATGAGCAGTTCTTC. Its protein product is CASSEASSYNEQFF.

The V gene is TRBV7-9, the J gene TRBJ2-7, with a weak D call TRBD2 (5 bases). Germline loops: CDR1 SEHNR, CDR2 FQNEAQ (reference sequence). The CDR3 runs to 14 residues. Trimming took 7 bases from V and 2 from J, leaving 15 bases between them. The CDR3 DNA follows: TGTGCCAGCACCGGCGGGTCCTCCCCCTACGAGCAGTACTTC. Amino acid sequence: CASTGGSSPYEQYF. Variable domain in full (rest from reference TRBV7-9 and TRBJ2-7): DTGVSQNPRHKITKRGQNVTFRCDPISEHNRLYWYRQTLGQGPEFLTYFQNEAQLEKSRLLSDRFSAERPKGSFSTLEIQRTEQGDSAMYLCASTGGSSPYEQYFGPGTRLTVT.

This clonotype was detected a few times. V gene TRBV2 combines with J gene TRBJ1-5; D might be TRBD1 (5 bases). With 5 bases removed from V and 14 bases from J, the gap between germline ends came to 19 bases. The germline CDR1 and CDR2 sequences are SNHLY and FYNNEI. This CDR3 is built from 13 residues. CDR3 residues: CASSTGSGLLEHF. The CDR3 DNA reads as TGTGCCAGCAGTACGGGATCAGGGCTTCTAGAGCATTTT.